This note documents a single T cell receptor (beta chain) sequence. The source of the sample is a study of radiotherapy plus CTLA-4 blockade in lung cancer. Some clones are missing from TCRdb's copy, which holds only in-frame ones; the method was immunoSEQ multiplex PCR. The sample contains about 110,000 clones, more than 75% of which appear only once. This clonotype was obtained from a human donor with non-small cell lung cancer that progressed on radiotherapy plus ipilimumab. Some clones in this sample may be carry-over from other donors' samples. The sample here was peripheral blood, taken from a patient treated with radiotherapy plus ipilimumab.

Here the CDR3 DNA reads TGTGCCAGCAGAATAAAAGCGGGCTGGGGAAACATTCAGTACTTC. Translating gives CASRIKAGWGNIQYF. The chain carries TRBV6-5 and TRBJ2-4; D possibly corresponds to TRBD2 (6 bases). Germline lookup yields CDR1 MNHEY and CDR2 SVGAGI. V was clipped by 6 bases and J by 6 bases, with 18 bases between them. This CDR3 spans 15 amino acids.